Each of the 9 T cell receptor beta chains below was sequenced from the same sample in a study of cytomegalovirus exposure and HLA in healthy donors (dated by TCRdb to the late 2010s). The method behind the library was the immunoSEQ multiplex PCR assay. For the multiplex PCR, a mixture combining 60 forward primers for TCR Vbeta segments and 13 reverse primers for TCR Jbeta segments was used. TCRdb obtained this table from immuneACCESS and retained in-frame rearrangements with V and J assigned. These tables miss some clones; where compared with another copy, unresolved V genes account for less than half of the shortfall, and the remainder is unexplained. Across this sample there are some 160,000 clones, with around four fifths seen only once. The ten largest account for 2% to 2.5% of the sample. Material: PBMCs. These receptors came from a boy aged 2 to 10 in good health and CMV-seronegative.

V usage is TRBV19 and J usage is TRBJ1-5; D is possibly TRBD1 (6 bases). Germline V gives CDR1 LNHDA, CDR2 SQIVND (reference sequence). This CDR3 contains 17 residues. The V end lost 3 bases, the J end lost 5 bases, and 20 bases lay between the germline ends. The CDR3 DNA reads TGTGCCAGTAGTATCGACTTCGAGGGGGGGCTCTATCAGCCCCAGCATTTT. Protein product: CASSIDFEGGLYQPQHF.

The CDR3 loop is CATSRGQGEWNEQFF. In nucleotides, the CDR3 is TGTGCCACCAGCAGGGGACAGGGGGAGTGGAATGAGCAGTTCTTC. The rearrangement links TRBV15 to TRBJ2-1, with TRBD1 identical over 11 bases. CDR1 is LNHNV, CDR2 YYDKDF, per germline (reference sequence). The CDR3 is made up of 15 amino acids. Germline trimming cut 3 bases from V and 7 bases from J; bases unmatched to any gene: 5.

The gene calls are TRBV29-1 and TRBJ2-1; weak D call: TRBD1 (6 bases). The ends were cut back, 4 bases at V and 8 bases at J, with 12 bases in the middle. This CDR3 is 12 amino acids long. The germline V gene encodes CDR1 SQVTM and CDR2 ANQGSEA. CDR3 protein: CSVATGRYEQFF. DNA for the CDR3: TGCAGCGTTGCGACAGGTCGATATGAGCAGTTCTTC.

The V gene is TRBV6-4, the J gene TRBJ2-1, with 8 bases aligning to TRBD2. CDR3 size: 15 residues. Germline V gene lookup returns CDR1 MRHNA and CDR2 SNTAGT. The junction had 4 bases not matched to a gene; V was cut back by 5 bases and J by 1 base. This CDR3 reads CASSLLAASYNEQFF. CDR3 DNA sequence: TGTGCCAGCAGTTTACTAGCGGCGTCCTACAATGAGCAGTTCTTC.

The rearrangement links TRBV27 to TRBJ1-4; 8 positions agree with TRBD1. CDR3 length: 15 residues. Germline lookup yields CDR1 MNHEY and CDR2 SMNVEV (reference sequence). The ends lost 5 bases at V and 8 bases at J; junction bases unmatched: 10. The CDR3 here is CASSPARGRKEKLFF. In DNA form, the CDR3 reads TGTGCCAGCAGTCCGGCCAGGGGGCGAAAGGAAAAACTGTTTTTT.

The chain links TRBV7-2 to TRBJ2-7, with 9 nucleotides matching TRBD1. Germline V gene sequence: CDR1 SGHTA, CDR2 FQGNSA. The junction had 5 bases not matched to a gene; V was cut back by 5 bases and J by 3 bases. This CDR3 comprises 14 residues. In DNA, the CDR3 is TGTGCCAGCAGCCCGGGACAGGGTTGCTACGAGCAGTACTTC. It codes for CASSPGQGCYEQYF.

In its sample, this clone was seen a few times. The rearrangement uses TRBV6-5 and TRBJ1-1, with no clear D. In germline, CDR1 is MNHEY, CDR2 SVGAGI. V lost 2 bases to trimming and J lost 0 bases, with 10 bases between them. The CDR3 covers 15 residues. CDR3 DNA sequence: TGTGCCAGCAGTTACGCTCAGATCATGAACACTGAAGCTTTCTTT. Its protein is CASSYAQIMNTEAFF.

As regards this clone: The germline gene is not matched at one end of the junction; a read error may be the cause. V gene TRBV11-3 combines with J gene TRBJ1-1; the D is unclear. CDR1 and CDR2 from the germline V gene are SGHNT and YENEEA. CDR3 length equals 11 residues. CDR3 sequence reads: CASRLGEEAFF. CDR3 nucleotides: TGTGCCAGCAGGTTAGGAGAAGAAGCTTTCTTT.

The chain carries TRBV6-5 and TRBJ2-1; D gene ambiguous. The CDR3 runs to 14 residues. Germline CDR1 and CDR2: MNHEY and SVGAGI. Trimming pared 9 bases from V and 2 bases from J, leaving 14 bases between. The CDR3 bases are TGTGCCAGTTCACGGCAGGCCACCTACAATGAGCAGTTCTTC. It encodes CASSRQATYNEQFF.